This TCR beta chain was sequenced in a study of T cells expressing NK-cell markers. Across the whole study: Repertoire data for TCR beta were derived from sorted T cells (CD3+CD56+NKG2C+, CD3+CD56+NKG2C- and CD3+CD56-NKG2C+).

TCRdb reworked the 5' RACE reads into one entry per CDR3 protein, no DNA. Recorded for this sample: approximately 550,000 distinct CDR3 sequences. The CDR3 length is 15 residues. Germline CDR1 LNHNV, CDR2 YYDKDF (reference sequence). This chain uses TRBV15 with TRBJ2-5; TCRdb picks TRBD1, but there is no DNA to check that call. The material sequenced was blood T cells: a sorted CD56 or NKG2C T cell subset, CD4+ or CD8+ T cells, or bulk PBMC T cells (not recorded which). The sequence was collected from a man between 18 and 29 years old in good health. The CDR3 sequence is CATSRDRPGWETQYF.